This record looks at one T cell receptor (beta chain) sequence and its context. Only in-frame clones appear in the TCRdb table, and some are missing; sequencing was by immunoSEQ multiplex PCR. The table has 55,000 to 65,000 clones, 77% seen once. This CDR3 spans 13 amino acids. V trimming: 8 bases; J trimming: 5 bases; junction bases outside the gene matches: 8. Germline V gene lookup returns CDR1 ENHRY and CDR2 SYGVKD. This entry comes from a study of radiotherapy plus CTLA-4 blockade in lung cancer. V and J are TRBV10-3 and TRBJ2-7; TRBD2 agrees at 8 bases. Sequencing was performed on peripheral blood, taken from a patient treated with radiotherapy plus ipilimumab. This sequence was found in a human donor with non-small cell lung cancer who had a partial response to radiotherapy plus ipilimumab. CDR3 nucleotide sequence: TGTGCCATCGGGCGGGGGGCGCAGAACGAGCAGTACTTC. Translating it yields CAIGRGAQNEQYF.